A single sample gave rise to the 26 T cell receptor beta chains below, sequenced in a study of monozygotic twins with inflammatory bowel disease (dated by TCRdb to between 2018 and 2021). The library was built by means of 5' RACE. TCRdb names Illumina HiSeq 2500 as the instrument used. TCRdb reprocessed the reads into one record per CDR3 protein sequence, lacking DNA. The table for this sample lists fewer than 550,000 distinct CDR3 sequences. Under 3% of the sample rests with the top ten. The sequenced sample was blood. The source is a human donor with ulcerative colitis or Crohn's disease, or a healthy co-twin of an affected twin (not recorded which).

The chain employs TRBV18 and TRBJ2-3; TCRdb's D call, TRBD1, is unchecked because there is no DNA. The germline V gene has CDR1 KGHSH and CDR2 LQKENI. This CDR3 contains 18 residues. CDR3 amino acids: CASSPLFQVPSVTDTQYF.

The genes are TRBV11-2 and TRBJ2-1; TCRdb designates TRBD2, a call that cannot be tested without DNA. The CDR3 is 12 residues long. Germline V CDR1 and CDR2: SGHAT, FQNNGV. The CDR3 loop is CASSPPADEQFF.

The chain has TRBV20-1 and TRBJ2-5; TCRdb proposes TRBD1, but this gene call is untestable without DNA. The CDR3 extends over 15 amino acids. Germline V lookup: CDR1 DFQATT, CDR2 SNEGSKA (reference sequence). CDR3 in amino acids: CSARRFGGVQETQYF.

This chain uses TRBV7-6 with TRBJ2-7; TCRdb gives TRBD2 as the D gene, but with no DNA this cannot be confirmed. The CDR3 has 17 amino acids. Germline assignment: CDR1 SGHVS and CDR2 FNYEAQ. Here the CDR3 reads CASSLKGGLSGVYEQYF.

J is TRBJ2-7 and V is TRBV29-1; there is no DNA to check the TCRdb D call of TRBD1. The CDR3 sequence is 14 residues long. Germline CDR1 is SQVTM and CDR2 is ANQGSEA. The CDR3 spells CSVEEGHTLNEQYF.

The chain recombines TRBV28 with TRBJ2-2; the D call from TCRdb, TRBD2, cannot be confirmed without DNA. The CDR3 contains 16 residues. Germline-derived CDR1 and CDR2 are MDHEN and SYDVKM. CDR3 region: CASSSVLAGKTGELFF. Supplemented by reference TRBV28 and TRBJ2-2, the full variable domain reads DVKVTQSSRYLVKRTGEKVFLECVQDMDHENMFWYRQDPGLGLRLIYFSYDVKMKEKGDIPEGYSVSREKKERFSLILESASTNQTSMYLCASSSVLAGKTGELFFGEGSRLTVL.

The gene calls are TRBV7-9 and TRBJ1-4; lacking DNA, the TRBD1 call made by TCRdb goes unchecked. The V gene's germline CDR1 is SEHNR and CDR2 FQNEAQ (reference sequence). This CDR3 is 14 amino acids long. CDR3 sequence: CASSDGQGREKLFF.

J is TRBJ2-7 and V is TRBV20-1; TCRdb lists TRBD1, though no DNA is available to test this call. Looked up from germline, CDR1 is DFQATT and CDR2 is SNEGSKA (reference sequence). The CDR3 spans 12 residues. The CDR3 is CSARGGGLQQYF.

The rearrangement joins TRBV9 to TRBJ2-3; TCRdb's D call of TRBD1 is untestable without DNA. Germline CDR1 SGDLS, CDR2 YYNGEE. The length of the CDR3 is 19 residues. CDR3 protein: CTSSVAHGEGFLLTDTQYF.

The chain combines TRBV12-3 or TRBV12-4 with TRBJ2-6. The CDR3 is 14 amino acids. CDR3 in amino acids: CASSTSSGANVLTF.

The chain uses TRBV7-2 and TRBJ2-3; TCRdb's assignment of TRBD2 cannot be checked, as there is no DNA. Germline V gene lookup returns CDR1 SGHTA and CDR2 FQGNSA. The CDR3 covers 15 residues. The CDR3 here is CASSPLAGGTDTQYF.

CDR3 region: CASSKGDYNEQFF. The gene calls are TRBV7-9 and TRBJ2-1; TCRdb gives TRBD1 as the D gene, but with no DNA this cannot be confirmed. Germline lookup yields CDR1 SEHNR and CDR2 FQNEAQ (reference sequence). The CDR3 is made up of 13 amino acids.

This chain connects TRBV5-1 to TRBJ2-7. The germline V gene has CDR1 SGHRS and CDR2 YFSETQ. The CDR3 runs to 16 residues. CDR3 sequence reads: CASSLNPRSIGYEQYF.

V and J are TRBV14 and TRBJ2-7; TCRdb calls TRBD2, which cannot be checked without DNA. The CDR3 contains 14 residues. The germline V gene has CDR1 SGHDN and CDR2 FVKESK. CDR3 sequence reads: CASRRLGSSYEQYF.

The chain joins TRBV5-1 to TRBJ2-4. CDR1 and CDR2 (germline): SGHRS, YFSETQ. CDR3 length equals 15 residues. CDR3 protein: CASSWAGVGKNIQYF. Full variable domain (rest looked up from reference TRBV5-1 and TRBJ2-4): KAGVTQTPRYLIKTRGQQVTLSCSPISGHRSVSWYQQTPGQGLQFLFEYFSETQRNKGNFPGRFSGRQFSNSRSEMNVSTLELGDSALYLCASSWAGVGKNIQYFGAGTRLSVL.

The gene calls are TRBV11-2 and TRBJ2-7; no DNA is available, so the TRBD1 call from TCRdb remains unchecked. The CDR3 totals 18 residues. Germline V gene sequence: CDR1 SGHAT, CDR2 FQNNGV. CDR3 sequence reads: CASSLWVRGVDRGYEQYF.

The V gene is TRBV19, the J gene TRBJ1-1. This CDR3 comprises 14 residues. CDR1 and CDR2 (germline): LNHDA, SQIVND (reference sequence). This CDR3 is CASSTRTVNTEAFF.

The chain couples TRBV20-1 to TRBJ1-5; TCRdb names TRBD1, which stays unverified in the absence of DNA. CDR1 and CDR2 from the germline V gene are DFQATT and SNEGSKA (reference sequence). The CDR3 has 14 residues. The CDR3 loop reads CSARETLGGQPQHF.

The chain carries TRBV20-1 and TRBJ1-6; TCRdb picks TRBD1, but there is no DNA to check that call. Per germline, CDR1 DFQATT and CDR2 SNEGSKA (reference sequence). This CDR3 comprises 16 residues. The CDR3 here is CSASAPSQGHNSPLHF.

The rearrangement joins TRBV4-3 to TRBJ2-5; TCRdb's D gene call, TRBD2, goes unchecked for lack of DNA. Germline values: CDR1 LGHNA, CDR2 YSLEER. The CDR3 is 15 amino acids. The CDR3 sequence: CASSFRAGVGETQYF.

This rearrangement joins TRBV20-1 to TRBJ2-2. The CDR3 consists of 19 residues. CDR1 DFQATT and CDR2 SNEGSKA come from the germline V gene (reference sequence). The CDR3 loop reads CSARVGGRALITNTGELFF.

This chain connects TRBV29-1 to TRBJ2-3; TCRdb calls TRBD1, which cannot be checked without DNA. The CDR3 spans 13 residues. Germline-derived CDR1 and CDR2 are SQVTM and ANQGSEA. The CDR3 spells CSVDSGATDTQYF.

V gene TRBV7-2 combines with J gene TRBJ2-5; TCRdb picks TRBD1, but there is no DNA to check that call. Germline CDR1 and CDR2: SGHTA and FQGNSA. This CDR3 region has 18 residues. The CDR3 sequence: CASSLAARGAGYQETQYF.

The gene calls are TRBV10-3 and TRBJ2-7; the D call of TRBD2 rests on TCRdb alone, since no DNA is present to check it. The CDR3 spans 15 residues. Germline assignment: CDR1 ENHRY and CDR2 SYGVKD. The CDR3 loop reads CAISPALAGAYEQYF.

The CDR3 loop is CSAHEPGNTIYF. The J gene is TRBJ1-3, the V gene TRBV20-1. CDR3 length equals 12 residues. Germline V lookup: CDR1 DFQATT, CDR2 SNEGSKA (reference sequence).

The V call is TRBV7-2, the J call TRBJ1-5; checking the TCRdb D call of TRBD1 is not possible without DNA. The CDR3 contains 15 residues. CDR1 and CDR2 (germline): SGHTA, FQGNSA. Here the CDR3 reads CASSLDRVGGQPQHF.